The sequence of this TCR beta chain was determined in a study of blood T cell dynamics during melanoma immunotherapy. On the study more broadly: Standard first-line treatment here was pembrolizumab or nivolumab plus ipilimumab in metastatic melanoma.

Time point described: pre-treatment baseline. Sampling occurred pretreatment (T0) and at week 3 (W3), after cycle one of checkpoint blockade. Apart from a couple of fast progressors, RECIST 1.1 response was judged 12 weeks post-infusion. Prior systemic cancer therapy, immunosuppressant use and other active malignancies excluded patients. This CDR3 region has 16 residues. The V gene lost 7 bases and the J gene lost 3 bases, with 19 bases spanning the gap. Germline values: CDR1 MDHEN, CDR2 SYDVKM. The data were produced by immunoSEQ multiplex PCR, yet TCRdb's version contains in-frame clones alone and is incomplete. Among some 1,400 clones, approximately 87% were seen once, and the ten largest hold about 1.3%.

Sequenced material: effector memory CD8+ T cells from blood, taken from a patient treated with checkpoint blockade. The receptor's source is a human donor with melanoma. The chain carries TRBV28 and TRBJ1-5, with unresolved D. The CDR3 reads CASITPIGVDNQPQHF. CDR3 nucleotides: TGTGCCAGCATAACCCCCATCGGGGTTGACAATCAGCCCCAGCATTTT.